This T cell receptor beta chain was recovered during a study of blood T cell repertoires in COVID-19. Assay: immunoSEQ multiplex PCR; the TCRdb copy retains only in-frame clones and omits some. The sample carries around 30,000 clones, roughly nine tenths recorded once. The V gene lost 0 bases and the J gene lost 5 bases, with 16 bases spanning the gap. This CDR3 comprises 16 residues. Germline V gene sequence: CDR1 MNHEY, CDR2 SVGAGI. A single count supports this clone. Sequenced sample: peripheral blood. The chain employs TRBV6-5 and TRBJ2-5; weak D call: TRBD2 (6 bases). This receptor was taken from a human donor in a cohort sampled during active COVID-19. Here the CDR3 reads CASSYSIGAGLETQYF. DNA of the CDR3: TGTGCCAGCAGTTACTCGATTGGAGCGGGCCTGGAGACCCAGTACTTC.